A single sample gave rise to the 13 T cell receptor beta chains below, sequenced in a study of molecular identifiers for immune sequencing clone quantification. Each CDR3 protein is one row after TCRdb ran MiXCR on the PCR reads. The table records roughly 320,000 distinct CDR3 sequences, roughly a quarter of them present only once. Specimen: naive CD8+ T cells from blood, with Jurkat cell RNA spiked in. Subset specified: FACS-sorted CD8+CD4-CCR7+CD45RA+ naive T cells. All receptors derive from a human donor in good health. Some libraries in this study had Jurkat cell RNA spiked in.

Many counts were recorded for this clonotype. The chain recombines TRBV4-2 with TRBJ2-5; the D is unclear. In germline, CDR1 is LGHNA, CDR2 YNFKEQ. The CDR3 covers 13 residues. The V gene lost 2 bases and the J gene lost 4 bases, with 8 bases spanning the gap. This CDR3 reads CASSQTSGETQYF. The DNA for the CDR3 is TGTGCCAGCAGCCAAACATCTGGAGAGACCCAGTACTTC.

This clonotype was picked up a small number of times. The rearrangement uses TRBV12-5 and TRBJ1-1; D is unclear. V shed 4 bases and J shed 1 base, with 7 bases lying between them. Germline V gene data show CDR1 as LGHNT and CDR2 as FRNRAP. The CDR3 totals 13 residues. CDR3 in amino acids: CASGSGTNTEAFF. CDR3 DNA sequence: TGTGCTAGTGGTTCAGGAACGAACACTGAAGCTTTCTTT.

This clonotype was counted only a few times. The chain uses TRBV12-3 or TRBV12-4 and TRBJ2-7, with 8 bases matching TRBD1. The CDR3 consists of 15 residues. J lost 5 bases, V lost 0 bases, and 6 bases had no gene match. The CDR3 nucleotides read TGTGCCAGCAGTTTAGCACAGGGGGGTGGTCACGAGCAGTACTTC. This codes for CASSLAQGGGHEQYF.

The rearrangement uses TRBV29-1 and TRBJ2-1, with 8 bases that match TRBD2. The CDR3 length is 12 residues. After removal of 4 bases from V and 14 bases from J, the junction contained 10 bases not matched to a gene. Per the germline V gene, CDR1 is SQVTM and CDR2 is ANQGSEA. The CDR3 DNA follows: TGCAGCGTTGTGGGTCCGGGAGGGGAGGAGTTCTTC. It specifies CSVVGPGGEEFF.

With regard to this clonotype: A much larger clone sits a single nucleotide away, making a read error possible. The chain couples TRBV2 to TRBJ2-5; maybe TRBD1 (6 bases). Trimming took 7 bases from V and 9 from J, leaving 18 bases between them. Germline CDR1 reads SNHLY; CDR2 reads FYNNEI. The CDR3 spans 13 residues. CDR3 DNA sequence: TGTGCCAGCACGGGTGGGGGCCAGGAGCCCCAGTACTTC. It is translated as CASTGGGQEPQYF.

This clonotype has only a few counts. V gene TRBV11-2 combines with J gene TRBJ2-5, with D perhaps matching TRBD1 (5 bases). In germline, CDR1 is SGHAT, CDR2 FQNNGV. The CDR3 sequence is 14 residues long. V lost 5 bases and J lost 2, with 12 bases in between. The CDR3 protein is CASSPRTMQETQYF. The CDR3 DNA is TGTGCCAGCAGCCCCAGGACAATGCAAGAGACCCAGTACTTC.

The table lists this clonotype with many counts. The chain uses TRBV7-3 and TRBJ2-2, with 10 bases matching TRBD2. The ends lost 6 bases at V and 7 bases at J; junction bases unmatched: 2. In germline, CDR1 is SGHTA, CDR2 FQGTGA. CDR3 length: 13 amino acids. The CDR3 spells CASRAGGVGELFF. The CDR3, as DNA: TGTGCCAGCAGAGCGGGAGGGGTCGGGGAGCTGTTTTTT.

This clonotype has ten or more counts. The rearrangement joins TRBV27 to TRBJ1-5, with D perhaps TRBD1 (5 bases). Germline V gene data show CDR1 as MNHEY and CDR2 as SMNVEV (reference sequence). The V gene lost 9 bases and the J gene lost 2 bases, with 14 bases spanning the gap. This CDR3 has 14 amino acids. The CDR3 spells CASTPGVGNQPQHF. DNA of the CDR3: TGTGCCAGTACCCCGGGGGTTGGCAATCAGCCCCAGCATTTT.

This clonotype was recorded many times. The chain couples TRBV29-1 to TRBJ2-1; 7 nucleotides match TRBD1. With 2 bases clipped from V and 8 bases from J, the junction kept 9 bases outside the gene matches. Germline V CDR1 and CDR2: SQVTM, ANQGSEA. The CDR3 has 14 amino acids. The CDR3 DNA reads as TGCAGCGTTGAATCCGTGACAGGGCTTGATGAGCAGTTCTTC. Its translation: CSVESVTGLDEQFF.

This clonotype showed up many times. The V and J genes are TRBV2 and TRBJ2-1; D gene unclear. This CDR3 is built from 14 residues. V was pared by 6 bases and J by 3 bases, with 12 bases between. Germline CDR1 is SNHLY and CDR2 is FYNNEI. The CDR3 protein is CASRGRSNYNEQFF. The CDR3 bases are TGTGCCAGCAGGGGCAGGAGTAACTACAATGAGCAGTTCTTC.

This clonotype came up a few times. The rearrangement joins TRBV15 to TRBJ1-5; no clear D. V lost 4 bases to trimming and J lost 0 bases, with 4 bases between them. This CDR3 spans 13 amino acids. CDR1 is LNHNV and CDR2 is YYDKDF in the germline V gene (reference sequence). CDR3: CATSMISNQPQHF. CDR3 nucleotide sequence: TGTGCCACCAGCATGATTAGCAATCAGCCCCAGCATTTT.

In its sample, this clonotype was seen many times. The chain has TRBV4-1 and TRBJ1-1; D might be TRBD1 (5 bases). CDR1 MGHRA and CDR2 YSYEKL come from the germline V gene. V gave up 1 base and J gave up 5 bases, with 8 bases separating them. This CDR3 contains 13 residues. The CDR3 DNA reads TGCGCCAGCAGCCAAGGACAGTTTACTGAAGCTTTCTTT. Residues: CASSQGQFTEAFF.

V is TRBV27 and J is TRBJ1-1; TRBD1 agrees at 9 bases. Germline loops: CDR1 MNHEY, CDR2 SMNVEV (reference sequence). V shed 5 bases and J 3 bases; nucleotides not matched to a gene: 7. The length of the CDR3 is 15 residues. CDR3 coding DNA: TGTGCCAGCAGTCCGGGGACAGGGATCTACACTGAAGCTTTCTTT. Its translation is CASSPGTGIYTEAFF.